Listed here is a single TCR beta chain. Antigen unknown. The CDR3 contains 18 residues. Germline values: CDR1 KGHSH, CDR2 LQKENI. Trimming cost V 5 bases and J 5 bases; bases outside gene matches: 21. This record belongs to a study of T cell responses to AZD1222 COVID-19 vaccine. Only in-frame clones appear in the TCRdb table, and some are missing; sequencing was by immunoSEQ multiplex PCR. There are around 160,000 clones in the sample; around 86% occur only once, and 4.1% lies in the top ten. Regarding the study as a whole: Increased Spike-specific TCR breadth and depth were observed after two AZD1222 doses. Females outnumbered males among donors, who were mostly white British; clonal diversity was possibly underestimated.

The TCR was taken from an adult in good health. The V gene is TRBV18, the J gene TRBJ2-7, with 7 bases fitting TRBD1. The specimen comprised peripheral blood, sampled on day 0 of MenACWY control vaccination. The CDR3 sequence is CASSFRTAGTVWSDEQYF. As DNA, the CDR3 is TGTGCCAGCTCATTTCGAACGGCCGGGACAGTGTGGAGCGACGAGCAGTACTTC.